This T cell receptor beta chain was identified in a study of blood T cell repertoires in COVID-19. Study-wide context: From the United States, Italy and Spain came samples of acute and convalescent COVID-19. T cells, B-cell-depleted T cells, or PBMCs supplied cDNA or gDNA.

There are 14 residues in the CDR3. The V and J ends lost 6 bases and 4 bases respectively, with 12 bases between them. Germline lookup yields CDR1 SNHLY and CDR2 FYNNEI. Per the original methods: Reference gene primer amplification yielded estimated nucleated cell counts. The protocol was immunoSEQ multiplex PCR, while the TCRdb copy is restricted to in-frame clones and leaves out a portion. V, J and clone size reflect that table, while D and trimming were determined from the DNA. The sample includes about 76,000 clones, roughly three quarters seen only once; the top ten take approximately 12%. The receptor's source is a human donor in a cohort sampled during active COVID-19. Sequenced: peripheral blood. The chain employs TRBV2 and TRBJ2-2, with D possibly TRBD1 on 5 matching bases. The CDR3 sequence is CASSPRVITGELFF. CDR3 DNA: TGTGCCAGCAGCCCCAGGGTTATCACCGGGGAGCTGTTTTTT.